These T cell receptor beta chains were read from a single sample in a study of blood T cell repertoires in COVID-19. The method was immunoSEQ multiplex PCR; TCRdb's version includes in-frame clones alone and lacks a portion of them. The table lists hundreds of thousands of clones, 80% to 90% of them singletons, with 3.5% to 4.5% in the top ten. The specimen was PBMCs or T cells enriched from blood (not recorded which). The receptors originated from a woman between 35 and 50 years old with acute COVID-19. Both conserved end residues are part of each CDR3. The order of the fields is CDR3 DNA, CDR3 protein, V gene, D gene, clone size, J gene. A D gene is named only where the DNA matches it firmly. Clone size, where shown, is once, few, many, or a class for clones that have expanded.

CDR3nt: TGCGCCAGTGTCAGGGACACAAGCACAGATACGCAGTATTTT
CDR3aa: CASVRDTSTDTQYF
v_gene: TRBV5-1
d_gene: NA
abundance: NA
j_gene: TRBJ2-3

CDR3nt: TGTGCCAGCAGCCAGGGACAGGGGGCTTACGAGCAGTACTTC
CDR3aa: CASSQGQGAYEQYF
v_gene: TRBV11-2
d_gene: TRBD1
abundance: NA
j_gene: TRBJ2-7

CDR3nt: TGTGCCAGCAGTGAATATACGCTAGCGGCGAACACCGGGGAGCTGTTTTTT
CDR3aa: CASSEYTLAANTGELFF
v_gene: TRBV25-1
d_gene: TRBD2
abundance: NA
j_gene: TRBJ2-2

CDR3nt: TGTGCCAGCAGCGTAGGGGGACTAGCGGGAGCTCAGGAGGCGCAGTATTTT
CDR3aa: CASSVGGLAGAQEAQYF
v_gene: TRBV9
d_gene: TRBD2
abundance: NA
j_gene: TRBJ2-3

CDR3nt: TGTGCCAGCAGTTCCCGGACGGGGAGGGAGACCCAGTACTTC
CDR3aa: CASSSRTGRETQYF
v_gene: TRBV28
d_gene: NA
abundance: NA
j_gene: TRBJ2-5

CDR3nt: TGTGCCAGCAGCGTGGGGGCCTTCGGGGAGACCCAGTACTTC
CDR3aa: CASSVGAFGETQYF
v_gene: TRBV11-3
d_gene: NA
abundance: NA
j_gene: TRBJ2-5

CDR3nt: TGTGCCAGCAGTCCCCTGTCGGGAGAGCAGTACTTC
CDR3aa: CASSPLSGEQYF
v_gene: TRBV9
d_gene: NA
abundance: NA
j_gene: TRBJ2-7

CDR3nt: TGTGCCAGCAGCTCCGGGACAGGGTTTGCTAATTCACCCCTCCACTTT
CDR3aa: CASSSGTGFANSPLHF
v_gene: TRBV27
d_gene: TRBD1
abundance: NA
j_gene: TRBJ1-6

CDR3nt: TGTGCCAGCAGCCCGGACAGAGCTAGGTGGGAAAAACTGTTTTTT
CDR3aa: CASSPDRARWEKLFF
v_gene: TRBV6-5
d_gene: NA
abundance: NA
j_gene: TRBJ1-4

CDR3nt: TGTGCCAGCAGTTTCAGGTCCTCTGGAAACACCATATATTTT
CDR3aa: CASSFRSSGNTIYF
v_gene: TRBV28
d_gene: NA
abundance: NA
j_gene: TRBJ1-3

CDR3nt: TGTGCCAGCAGCCTAAAACAGGGAAGGAAGAACACTGAAGCTTTCTTT
CDR3aa: CASSLKQGRKNTEAFF
v_gene: TRBV28
d_gene: NA
abundance: NA
j_gene: TRBJ1-1

CDR3nt: TGTGCCAGCAGCACCGGGAGTGACACCGGGGAGCTGTTTTTT
CDR3aa: CASSTGSDTGELFF
v_gene: TRBV7-2
d_gene: NA
abundance: NA
j_gene: TRBJ2-2

CDR3nt: TGTGCCAGCTCACCACGGGGAGACGCCTACAATGAGCAGTTCTTC
CDR3aa: CASSPRGDAYNEQFF
v_gene: TRBV18
d_gene: NA
abundance: few
j_gene: TRBJ2-1

CDR3nt: TGTGCCATCAGTGAGTCCCTTACCCAGACGGGAGCCAAAAACATTCAGTACTTC
CDR3aa: CAISESLTQTGAKNIQYF
v_gene: TRBV10-3
d_gene: NA
abundance: NA
j_gene: TRBJ2-4

CDR3nt: TGTGCCAGCAGCGTCGCGGGAGTAAGCTACAATGAGCAGTTCTTC
CDR3aa: CASSVAGVSYNEQFF
v_gene: TRBV2
d_gene: TRBD2
abundance: NA
j_gene: TRBJ2-1

CDR3nt: TGTGCCAGCAGCAAGGGACAGGGGCGCTCCTACGAGCAGTACTTC
CDR3aa: CASSKGQGRSYEQYF
v_gene: TRBV5-4
d_gene: TRBD1
abundance: NA
j_gene: TRBJ2-7

CDR3nt: TGTGCCAGCAGTTCAGGGGGAGAGACCCAGTACTTC
CDR3aa: CASSSGGETQYF
v_gene: TRBV12-3/TRBV12-4
d_gene: TRBD1
abundance: NA
j_gene: TRBJ2-5

CDR3nt: TGTGCCAGCAGCTCTCGACTAGCGGGCTCGTACGAGCAGTACTTC
CDR3aa: CASSSRLAGSYEQYF
v_gene: TRBV9
d_gene: TRBD2
abundance: NA
j_gene: TRBJ2-7

CDR3nt: TGTGCCAGCAGCTTAACGGACTCCCGCACAGATACGCAGTATTTT
CDR3aa: CASSLTDSRTDTQYF
v_gene: TRBV7-3
d_gene: NA
abundance: NA
j_gene: TRBJ2-3

CDR3nt: TGTGCCAGCAGCACGCCGGGACAGGGCTCCTACGAGCAGTACTTC
CDR3aa: CASSTPGQGSYEQYF
v_gene: TRBV6-5
d_gene: TRBD1
abundance: once
j_gene: TRBJ2-7

CDR3nt: TGTGCCAGCAGCCCCGGGACTATCCTCCAAGAGACCCAGTACTTC
CDR3aa: CASSPGTILQETQYF
v_gene: TRBV7-9
d_gene: TRBD2
abundance: NA
j_gene: TRBJ2-5

CDR3nt: TGTGCCAGCCGACAGGGGGTAGACACTGAAGCTTTCTTT
CDR3aa: CASRQGVDTEAFF
v_gene: TRBV18
d_gene: TRBD1
abundance: NA
j_gene: TRBJ1-1

CDR3nt: TGTGCCAGCAGTCAGCCTTGGACTAGCGGTACCTACGAGCAGTACTTC
CDR3aa: CASSQPWTSGTYEQYF
v_gene: TRBV27
d_gene: TRBD2
abundance: many
j_gene: TRBJ2-7

CDR3nt: TGTGCCAGCAGCCAAGATAAGGGGACAGGGAGATGGGAGCAGTACTTC
CDR3aa: CASSQDKGTGRWEQYF
v_gene: TRBV3-1/TRBV3-2
d_gene: TRBD1
abundance: NA
j_gene: TRBJ2-7

CDR3nt: TGTGCCAGCTCCTACGGGGCAGCGGGCACTGAAGCTTTCTTT
CDR3aa: CASSYGAAGTEAFF
v_gene: TRBV18
d_gene: NA
abundance: NA
j_gene: TRBJ1-1

CDR3nt: TGTGCCAGCAGCCATGGACTAGCGGAGTACAATGAGCAGTTCTTC
CDR3aa: CASSHGLAEYNEQFF
v_gene: TRBV14
d_gene: TRBD2
abundance: NA
j_gene: TRBJ2-1

CDR3nt: TGTGCCAGCAGCTTAGGGGTAGGGCAGCCCCAGCATTTT
CDR3aa: CASSLGVGQPQHF
v_gene: TRBV5-4
d_gene: NA
abundance: NA
j_gene: TRBJ1-5

CDR3nt: TGTGCCAGCAGCCAAGATTGGCTAGCTGGGTTCAATGAGCAGTTCTTC
CDR3aa: CASSQDWLAGFNEQFF
v_gene: TRBV3-1/TRBV3-2
d_gene: NA
abundance: NA
j_gene: TRBJ2-1

CDR3nt: TGTGCCAGCAGTACAGGGGGCGGAACTGAAGCTTTCTTT
CDR3aa: CASSTGGGTEAFF
v_gene: TRBV2
d_gene: TRBD1
abundance: NA
j_gene: TRBJ1-1

CDR3nt: TGTGCCAGCCACCCAACGGGGGGAGACTACACAGATACGCAGTATTTT
CDR3aa: CASHPTGGDYTDTQYF
v_gene: TRBV2
d_gene: TRBD2
abundance: NA
j_gene: TRBJ2-3

CDR3nt: TGTGCCATCAGTGAGGGGGGCTCACCAGGAGGCGAGCAGTACTTC
CDR3aa: CAISEGGSPGGEQYF
v_gene: TRBV10-3
d_gene: NA
abundance: many
j_gene: TRBJ2-7

CDR3nt: TGCGCCAGCAGCTGGGTAGGGACAGGGAACACTGAAGCTTTCTTT
CDR3aa: CASSWVGTGNTEAFF
v_gene: TRBV5-1
d_gene: TRBD1
abundance: NA
j_gene: TRBJ1-1

CDR3nt: TGTGCCTGGAGTGTGGCGGACAATCAGCCCCAGCATTTT
CDR3aa: CAWSVADNQPQHF
v_gene: TRBV30
d_gene: NA
abundance: few
j_gene: TRBJ1-5

CDR3nt: TGTGCCAGCAGTCTAGGGAGGGACCGGGCCTTAAAAGCTGAGCAGTTCTTC
CDR3aa: CASSLGRDRALKAEQFF
v_gene: TRBV7-2
d_gene: TRBD2
abundance: NA
j_gene: TRBJ2-1

CDR3nt: TGTGCCAGCAGCCCTGGGACAGAGGCACAGTACTTC
CDR3aa: CASSPGTEAQYF
v_gene: TRBV5-5
d_gene: TRBD1
abundance: few
j_gene: TRBJ2-7

CDR3nt: TGTGCCAGCAGCTCAGCGGCGGGCGCAGGGGGAAATCAGCCCCAGCATTTT
CDR3aa: CASSSAAGAGGNQPQHF
v_gene: TRBV7-9
d_gene: TRBD1
abundance: NA
j_gene: TRBJ1-5

CDR3nt: TGTGCCAGTAGTCCCGGGACAAAGTATGGCTACACCTTC
CDR3aa: CASSPGTKYGYTF
v_gene: TRBV19
d_gene: NA
abundance: NA
j_gene: TRBJ1-2